The rows below give T cell receptor beta chains drawn from one sample of a study of T cell repertoires in cytomegalovirus infection. TCRdb recomputed calls from the reads with MiXCR, one row per CDR3 protein. The repertoire holds approximately 910,000 distinct CDR3 sequences, with under 40% as singletons. Their antigen targets remain unknown. The specimen comprised cultured CD8+ T cells from PBMCs, sampled from culture after CMV antigen stimulation. These receptors were taken from a human donor in good health (CMV status not recorded). Some clones in this sample may be carry-over from other donors' samples. CDR3s include the opening cysteine and the closing phenylalanine or tryptophan. A D gene is named only where the DNA matches it firmly. Clone size is stated in some rows and not others, as once, few, many or a class when expanded.

D gene,J gene,clone size,V gene,CDR3 protein,CDR3 DNA
NA,TRBJ1-2,NA,TRBV4-3,CASSRARLDYGYTF,TGCGCCAGCAGCCGAGCACGGCTGGACTATGGCTACACCTTC
NA,TRBJ1-1,NA,TRBV7-9,CASSVTGTEAFF,TGTGCCAGCAGCGTGACAGGCACTGAAGCTTTCTTT
TRBD2,TRBJ2-4,few,TRBV28,CASTRLAGSGENIQYF,TGTGCCAGCACGAGACTAGCGGGGTCTGGAGAAAACATTCAGTACTTC
NA,TRBJ1-4,NA,TRBV27,CASSLYPPGTINEKLFF,TGTGCCAGCAGTCTCTACCCACCCGGGACTATTAATGAAAAACTGTTTTTT
NA,TRBJ2-2,NA,TRBV12-5,CASGFLAGPPNTGELFF,TGTGCTAGTGGTTTCCTCGCGGGGCCTCCGAACACCGGGGAGCTGTTTTTT
NA,TRBJ1-6,few,TRBV19,CATSESSYNSPLHF,TGTGCCACTTCCGAGAGCTCCTATAATTCACCCCTCCACTTT
TRBD1,TRBJ1-5,many,TRBV7-6,CASSLYAGTGGGNQPQHF,TGTGCCAGCAGCTTATACGCCGGGACAGGGGGGGGCAATCAGCCCCAGCATTTT
TRBD1,TRBJ2-5,few,TRBV7-9,CASRPRQGQETQYF,TGTGCCAGCAGACCACGACAGGGCCAAGAGACCCAGTACTTC
TRBD2,TRBJ2-7,NA,TRBV6-1,CASSPGLANSYEQYF,TGTGCCAGCAGTCCGGGACTAGCGAATTCCTACGAGCAGTACTTC
NA,TRBJ1-5,few,TRBV27,CASSLLGTAHQPQHF,TGTGCCAGCAGTTTACTAGGGACGGCTCATCAGCCCCAGCATTTT
NA,TRBJ1-4,few,TRBV5-1,CASSPRDTTNEKLFF,TGCGCCAGCAGCCCAAGGGACACGACTAATGAAAAACTGTTTTTT
NA,TRBJ2-1,few,TRBV27,CASSFGGATYNEQFF,TGTGCCAGCAGTTTTGGGGGGGCAACCTACAATGAGCAGTTCTTC
TRBD1,TRBJ1-6,few,TRBV5-4,CASSLRDRGTSPLHF,TGTGCCAGCAGCTTGAGGGACAGGGGGACTTCACCCCTCCACTTT
NA,TRBJ2-3,NA,TRBV27,CASSLWDVGRGDTQYF,TGTGCCAGCAGTTTATGGGATGTCGGCCGGGGAGATACGCAGTATTTT
NA,TRBJ2-1,once,TRBV9,CASSVGGTHNEQFF,TGTGCCAGCAGCGTAGGGGGGACTCACAATGAGCAGTTCTTC